Sequencing of this T cell receptor (beta chain) was carried out in a study of T cells in Graves' hyperthyroidism and ophthalmopathy. Study outcomes and limitations: A 13 V-J signature model discriminated ophthalmopathy versus stable hyperthyroidism.

Amplification of TCR beta CDR3 regions used RNA as the template. HTBI primers were the set used in a first-round RT-PCR of the TCR CDR3. In TCRdb, the multiplex PCR reads were re-called with MiXCR into one record per CDR3 protein. The sample has roughly 250,000 distinct CDR3 sequences, around 22% seen once. Uncontrolled infection, other autoimmune disease, pregnancy or lactation excluded patients. Diagnoses rested on clinical symptoms, serum thyroxine and TRAb, thyroid ultrasound and orbital computed tomography. In regard to this clonotype: No antigen is known for it. A much larger clone differs from this one at a single base, so this may be a read error.

CDR1 SGHVS and CDR2 FNYEAQ come from the germline V gene. This CDR3 region has 15 residues. Sequencing input: blood. This sequence joins TRBV7-6 and TRBJ2-1; 8 bases map to TRBD2. Judging by the DNA end, TRBJ2-7 fits better; the J call may be wrong. This sequence was found in a man younger than 45 with Graves' ophthalmopathy. This CDR3 reads CASSFLAGSYNEQYF. DNA for the CDR3: TGTGCCAGCAGCTTCCTAGCGGGCTCCTACAATGAGCAGTACTTC.